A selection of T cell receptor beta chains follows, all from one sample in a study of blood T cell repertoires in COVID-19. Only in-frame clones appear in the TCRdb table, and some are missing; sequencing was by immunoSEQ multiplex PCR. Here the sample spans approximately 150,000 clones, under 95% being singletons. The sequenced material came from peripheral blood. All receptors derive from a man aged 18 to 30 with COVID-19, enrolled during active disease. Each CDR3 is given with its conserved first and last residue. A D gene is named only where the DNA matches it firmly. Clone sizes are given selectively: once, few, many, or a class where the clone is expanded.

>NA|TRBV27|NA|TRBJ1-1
TGTGCCAGCAGTTTCTTCGACGGGACTGAAGCTTTCTTT
CASSFFDGTEAFF
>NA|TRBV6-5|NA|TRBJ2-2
TGTGCCAGCAGAACAGCGAACACCGGGGAGCTGTTTTTT
CASRTANTGELFF
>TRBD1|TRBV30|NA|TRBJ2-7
TGTGCCTGGAGTGTAAGGGGGCCCTACGAGCAGTACTTC
CAWSVRGPYEQYF
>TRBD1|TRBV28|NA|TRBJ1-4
TGTGCCAGCAGCTTGGACAGGGTTGGGGAAAAACTGTTTTTT
CASSLDRVGEKLFF
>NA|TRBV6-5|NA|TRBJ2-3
TGTGCCAGCAGTATGACTGGCACACAGGGTACGCAGTATTTT
CASSMTGTQGTQYF
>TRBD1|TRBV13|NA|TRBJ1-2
TGTGCCAGCCTGAGACAGGGCCTCCGAGGCTACACCTTC
CASLRQGLRGYTF
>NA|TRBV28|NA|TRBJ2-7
TGTGCCAGCAACCCTGGGATAGGGGGGGACTACGAGCAGTACTTC
CASNPGIGGDYEQYF
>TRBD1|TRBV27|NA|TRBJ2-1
TGTGCCAGCAGTTTATATGGGACAGCCTACAATGAGCAGTTCTTC
CASSLYGTAYNEQFF
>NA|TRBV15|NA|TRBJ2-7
TGTGCCACCAGCAGAGATTTTCGCGGGATCGGCTTCTTC
CATSRDFRGIGFF
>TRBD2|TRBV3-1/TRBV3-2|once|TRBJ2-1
TGTGCCAGCAGCCAAGACCACTTCGTAGCGGGAGGGCGTAACAATGAGCAGTTCTTC
CASSQDHFVAGGRNNEQFF
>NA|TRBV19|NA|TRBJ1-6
TGTGCCAGTAGCTCCAGAGGGTACTCCTATAATTCACCCCTCCACTTT
CASSSRGYSYNSPLHF
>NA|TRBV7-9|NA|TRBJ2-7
TGTGCCAGCAGCCCTCCCCTGGCAGGGACCTACGAGCAGTACTTC
CASSPPLAGTYEQYF
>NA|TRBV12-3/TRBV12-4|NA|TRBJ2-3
TGTGCCAGCAGTCCAGGAGGGAGAGATACGCAGTATTTT
CASSPGGRDTQYF
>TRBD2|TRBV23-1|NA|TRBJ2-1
TGCGCCAGCTCGAGTGGCTGGACTAGCGATGGGGTCGGGTCCTACAATGAGCAGTTCTTC
CASSSGWTSDGVGSYNEQFF
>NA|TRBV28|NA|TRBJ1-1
TGTGCCAGCAGCTTACTTGGGGTCGGGGTTAACACTGAAGCTTTCTTT
CASSLLGVGVNTEAFF
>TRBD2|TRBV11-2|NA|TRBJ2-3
TGTGCCAGCAGCTTCCCCCCGGGCGGGAGCACTAGCACAGATACGCAGTATTTT
CASSFPPGGSTSTDTQYF
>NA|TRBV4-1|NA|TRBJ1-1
TGCGCCAGCAGCCAAGGCGCTGGGCTTGTCACTGAAGCTTTCTTT
CASSQGAGLVTEAFF
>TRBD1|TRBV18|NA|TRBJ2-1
TGTGCCAGCTCATCTACGATCCGGGACAGGGCCTACAATGAGCAGTTCTTC
CASSSTIRDRAYNEQFF
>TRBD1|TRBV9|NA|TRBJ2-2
TGTGCCAGCAGCGCACTTACAGGGGCCCCTGACACCGGGGAGCTGTTTTTT
CASSALTGAPDTGELFF
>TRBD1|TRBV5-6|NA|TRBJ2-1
TGTGCCAGCAGCTTGGGACAGGGAGACGGCGATGAGCAGTTCTTC
CASSLGQGDGDEQFF
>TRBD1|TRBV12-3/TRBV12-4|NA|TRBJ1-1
TGTGCCAGCAGTTTCGACAGGGCGACTGAAGCTTTCTTT
CASSFDRATEAFF
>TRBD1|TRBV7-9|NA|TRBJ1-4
TGTGCCAGCAGCCCCAAGGTCCCGGGACAGGGGAGGAATGAAAAACTGCTTTTT
CASSPKVPGQGRNEKLLF
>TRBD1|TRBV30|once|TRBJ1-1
TGTGCCTGGAGTGGAGAAACAGGGGCCTACACTGAAGCTTTCTTT
CAWSGETGAYTEAFF
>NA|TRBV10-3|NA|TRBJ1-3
TGTGCCATCAGTTGGAGCGACACCATATATTTT
CAISWSDTIYF
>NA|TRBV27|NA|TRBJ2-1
TGTGCCAGCACCTCAGGGGGGAGCCGAGAGTTCTTC
CASTSGGSREFF
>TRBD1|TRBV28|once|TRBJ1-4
TGTGCCAGCAGTCCATCCCTCTCGGGACAGGTTGAAAAACTGCTTTTT
CASSPSLSGQVEKLLF
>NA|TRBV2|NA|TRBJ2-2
TGTGCCAGCAGTGTAGGCAGGAACCTGATCCCCGGGGAGCTGTTTTTT
CASSVGRNLIPGELFF
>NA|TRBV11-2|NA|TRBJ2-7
TGTGCCAGCAGCTTAATTAGCATGAACGAGCAGTACTTC
CASSLISMNEQYF
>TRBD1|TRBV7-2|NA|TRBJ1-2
TGTGCCAGCAGCTTCTTAGGACAGGGGGGTTGGTATGGCTACACCTTC
CASSFLGQGGWYGYTF
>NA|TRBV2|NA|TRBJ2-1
TGTGCCAGCAGTGAAGACAGGTCCTACAATGAGCAGTTCTTC
CASSEDRSYNEQFF
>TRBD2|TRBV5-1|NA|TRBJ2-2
TGCGCCAGCAGCCCCGGGACTAGCGGGACCGGGGAGCTGTTTTTT
CASSPGTSGTGELFF
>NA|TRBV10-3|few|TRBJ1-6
TGTGCCATACAGGCTCGGGATAATTCACCCCTCCACTTT
CAIQARDNSPLHF
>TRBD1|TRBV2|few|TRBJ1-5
TGTGCCAGCGAAAATAGGGGACAGGGGAATCAGCCCCAGCATTTT
CASENRGQGNQPQHF
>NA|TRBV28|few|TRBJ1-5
TGTGCCAGCAGTTTTCTACTCAATCAGCCCCAGCATTTT
CASSFLLNQPQHF
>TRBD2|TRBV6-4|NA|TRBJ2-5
TGTGCCAGCAGTGCCCATGCGGGAGGTACTCAGGACCAGTACTTC
CASSAHAGGTQDQYF
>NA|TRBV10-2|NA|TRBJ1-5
TGCGCCAGCAGTGATCCGCGCTACCTCAATCAGCCCCAGCATTTT
CASSDPRYLNQPQHF
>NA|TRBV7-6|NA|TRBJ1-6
TGTGCCAGCAGCTTTTTTCCCCGGGGAGAAATCTATAATTCACCCCTCCACTTT
CASSFFPRGEIYNSPLHF
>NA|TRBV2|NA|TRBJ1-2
TGTGCCAGCAGTGGAACAGGAAACTATGGCTACACCTTC
CASSGTGNYGYTF
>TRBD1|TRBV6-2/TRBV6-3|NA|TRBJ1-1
TGTGCCAGCAGCCAAAGGGGGCGCGGCACTGAAGCTTTCTTT
CASSQRGRGTEAFF
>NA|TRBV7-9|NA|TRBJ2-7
TGTGCCAGCAGCTTCAACGTGGGAGTCTACGAGCAGTACTTC
CASSFNVGVYEQYF